This T cell receptor (beta chain) was recovered during a study of immune characterization of retroperitoneal liposarcoma. Germline V lookup: CDR1 MNHNS, CDR2 SASEGT. Between the trimmed V and J ends, which lost 5 bases and 1 base, there was a span of 11 bases. This CDR3 comprises 15 residues. Via MiXCR, TCRdb re-called the PCR reads, giving one row per CDR3 protein. This sample has about 7,300 distinct CDR3 sequences, with approximately 30% found just once. This clonotype was seen a few times. The chain combines TRBV6-1 with TRBJ2-2, with D unclear. Source material: blood. The TCR comes from a male donor with retroperitoneal liposarcoma. The CDR3 bases are TGTGCCAGCAGTTTAAGGGCGCAGAACACCGGGGAGCTGTTTTTT. It codes for CASSLRAQNTGELFF.